A single sample is the source of the 2 T cell receptor beta chains below, sequenced in a study of TIL therapy for anti-PD-1-resistant metastatic lung cancer. Sequencing used immunoSEQ v3. Clones were read by immunoSEQ multiplex PCR, and TCRdb kept only the in-frame ones, dropping some. The table has 45,000 to 75,000 clones, around 86% seen once. Specified time point: pre-treatment sample, taken before nivolumab and TIL therapy. This material consisted of blood, taken at baseline. The receptors stem from a person aged 25-85 years with non-small cell lung cancer.

The rearrangement links TRBV5-8 to TRBJ2-7, with D perhaps being TRBD1 or TRBD2 (5 bases each). V shed 3 bases and J shed 4 bases, with 11 bases lying between them. The V gene's germline CDR1 is SGHTS and CDR2 YDEGEE. The CDR3 runs 13 residues. CDR3 sequence: CASSSGTEYEQYF. Here the CDR3 DNA reads TGTGCCAGCAGCTCGGGGACGGAGTACGAGCAGTACTTC.

This clone has just one count. The chain links TRBV27 to TRBJ1-3; 9 positions match TRBD1. The CDR3 is made up of 14 amino acids. The V gene's germline CDR1 is MNHEY and CDR2 SMNVEV (reference sequence). Losses at the gene ends were 6 bases for V and 8 bases for J; bases not matched to a gene: 8. The CDR3 region is CASRSQGARHTIYF. CDR3 DNA: TGTGCCAGCAGATCACAGGGGGCAAGGCACACCATATATTTT.